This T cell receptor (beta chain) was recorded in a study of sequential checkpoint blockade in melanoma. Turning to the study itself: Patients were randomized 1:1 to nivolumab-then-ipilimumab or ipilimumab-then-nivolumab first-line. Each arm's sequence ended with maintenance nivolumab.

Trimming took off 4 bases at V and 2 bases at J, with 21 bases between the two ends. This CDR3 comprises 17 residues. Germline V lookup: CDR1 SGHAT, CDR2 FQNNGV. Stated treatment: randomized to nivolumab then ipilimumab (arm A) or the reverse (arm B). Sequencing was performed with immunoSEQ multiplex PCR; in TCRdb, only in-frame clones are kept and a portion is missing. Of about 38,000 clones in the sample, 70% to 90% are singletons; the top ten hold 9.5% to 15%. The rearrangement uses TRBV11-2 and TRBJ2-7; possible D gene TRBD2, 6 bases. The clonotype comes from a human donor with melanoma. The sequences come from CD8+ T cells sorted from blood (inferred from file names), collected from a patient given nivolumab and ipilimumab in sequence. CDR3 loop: CASSSPPEGWGTYEQYF. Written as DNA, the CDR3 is TGTGCCAGCAGCTCGCCCCCGGAGGGGTGGGGGACCTACGAGCAGTACTTC.